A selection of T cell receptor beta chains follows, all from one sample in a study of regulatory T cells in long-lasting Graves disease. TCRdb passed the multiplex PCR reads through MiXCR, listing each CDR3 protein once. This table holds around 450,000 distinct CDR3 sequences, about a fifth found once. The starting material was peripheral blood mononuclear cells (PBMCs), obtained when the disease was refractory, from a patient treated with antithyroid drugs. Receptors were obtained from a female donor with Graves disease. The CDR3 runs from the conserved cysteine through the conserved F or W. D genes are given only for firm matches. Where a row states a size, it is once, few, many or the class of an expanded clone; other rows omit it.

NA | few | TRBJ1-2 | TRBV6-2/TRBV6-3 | CASSFPARDTPCKFTF | TGTGCCAGCAGTTTCCCGGCCCGGGACACTCCCTGCAAGTTCACCTTC
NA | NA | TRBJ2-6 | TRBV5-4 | CASSQQTTISGANVLTF | TGTGCCAGCAGCCAACAGACTACCATTTCTGGGGCCAACGTCCTGACTTTC
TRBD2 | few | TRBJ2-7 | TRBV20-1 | CSATLGDYSYEQYF | TGCAGTGCAACCCTAGGGGACTACTCCTACGAGCAGTACTTC
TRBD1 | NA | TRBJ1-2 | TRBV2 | CASSEDHGTEGYTF | TGTGCCAGCAGTGAAGATCATGGGACAGAGGGCTACACCTTC
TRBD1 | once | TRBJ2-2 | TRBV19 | CASSIDLGQGNTGELFF | TGTGCCAGTAGTATAGATCTAGGACAGGGGAACACCGGGGAGCTGTTTTTT
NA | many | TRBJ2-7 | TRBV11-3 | CASSRVRYEQYF | TGTGCCAGCAGTCGCGTCCGGTACGAGCAGTACTTC
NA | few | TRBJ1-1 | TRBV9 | CASSVVLGQDTEAFF | TGTGCCAGCAGCGTAGTACTGGGGCAGGACACTGAAGCTTTCTTT
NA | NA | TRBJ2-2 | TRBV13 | CASEGERELFF | TGTGCCAGCGAGGGCGAACGGGAGCTGTTTTTT
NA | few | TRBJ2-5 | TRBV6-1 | CASSPRSAGHYNQETQYF | TGTGCCAGCAGCCCCCGCTCGGCGGGACACTACAACCAAGAGACCCAGTACTTC
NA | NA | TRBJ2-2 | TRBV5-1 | CASSPSRGETGELFF | TGCGCCAGCAGCCCGTCCCGAGGGGAAACCGGGGAGCTGTTTTTT
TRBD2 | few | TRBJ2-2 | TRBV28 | CASSFQLAGSGELFF | TGTGCCAGCAGTTTCCAGCTAGCGGGTAGCGGGGAGCTGTTTTTT
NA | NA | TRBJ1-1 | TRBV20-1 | CSARVAGTAGTEAFF | TGCAGTGCTAGAGTCGCCGGGACGGCCGGGACTGAAGCTTTCTTT
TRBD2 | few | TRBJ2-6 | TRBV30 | CAWSAGGLSSGANVLTF | TGTGCCTGGAGTGCCGGGGGACTAAGCTCTGGGGCCAACGTCCTGACTTTC
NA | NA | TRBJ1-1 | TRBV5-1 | CASSLEAPGDTEAFF | TGCGCCAGCAGCTTGGAGGCCCCGGGCGACACTGAAGCTTTCTTT
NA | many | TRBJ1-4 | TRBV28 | CASSLLGGANEKLFF | TGTGCCAGCAGTCTTCTCGGGGGGGCTAATGAAAAACTGTTTTTT
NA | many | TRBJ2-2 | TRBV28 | CASSRTGGLFF | TGTGCCAGCAGTCGCACAGGCGGGCTGTTTTTT